This T cell receptor beta chain derives from a study of shared clonotypes between healthy human individuals. CD45RA+ naive and CD45RA-negative memory subsets were separated from CD4+ cells. As for this clone: What it recognizes is unknown.

Germline CDR1 SEHNR, CDR2 FQNEAQ (reference sequence). This CDR3 contains 15 residues. V shed 5 bases and J shed 5 bases, with 18 bases lying between them. Study observations and caveats: Inspection by rarefaction showed sorted-subset sequencing to be incomplete despite large depth.

Every subset had its genomic DNA shared out evenly among several immunoSEQ plates. Sequencing used immunoSEQ multiplex PCR; TCRdb keeps in-frame clones, though not all of them. This table holds 950,000 to 1,100,000 clones, about 74% found once. V and J are TRBV7-9 and TRBJ2-5; D remains ambiguous. Sample: memory CD4+ T cells sorted from blood. Specified subset: CD45RA-negative fraction. The receptor was derived from a man between 18 and 29 years old in good health. For the CDR3, the DNA is TGTGCCAGCAGCCCACGACTGGGCAGCCCGGAGACCCAGTACTTC. Translation gives CASSPRLGSPETQYF.